The next 20 T cell receptor beta chains were all read from a single sample in a study of blood T cell repertoires in COVID-19. Clones were read by immunoSEQ multiplex PCR, and TCRdb kept only the in-frame ones, dropping some. This table has around 300,000 clones, around four fifths appearing once. The source material was peripheral blood. All receptors derive from a woman aged 45 to 65 with active or convalescent COVID-19.

The chain has TRBV2 and TRBJ1-4; the match to TRBD1 covers 9 bases. This CDR3 has 14 amino acids. Germline CDR1 and CDR2: SNHLY and FYNNEI. After removal of 6 bases from V and 4 bases from J, the junction contained 3 bases not matched to a gene. CDR3 nucleotides: TGTGCCAGCAGCTACAGGGGGCTTAATGAAAAACTGTTTTTT. This encodes CASSYRGLNEKLFF.

The V and J genes are TRBV19 and TRBJ1-3; 8 bases line up with TRBD1. The CDR3 sequence is 18 residues long. Losses at the gene ends were 5 bases for V and 12 bases for J; bases not matched to a gene: 24. Germline CDR1 reads LNHDA; CDR2 reads SQIVND (reference sequence). The CDR3 loop is CASSPWVPRGLKPPGIYF. The DNA of the CDR3 is TGTGCCAGTAGTCCCTGGGTCCCCAGGGGGCTAAAGCCTCCCGGCATATATTTT.

In regard to this clone: One base away lies a much larger clone, so this may be a sequencing read error. The genes are TRBV11-2 and TRBJ2-7; 10 bases map to TRBD2. The CDR3 contains 15 residues. Trimming at V came to 1 base and at J to 1 base, leaving 1 base not matched to a gene. Germline V CDR1 and CDR2: SGHAT, FQNNGV. CDR3 protein: CASSLGLAGSYEQYF. For the CDR3, the DNA is TGTGCCAGCAGCTTAGGACTAGCGGGTTCCTACGAGCAGTACTTC.

The chain is built from TRBV5-1 and TRBJ2-2; D gene unclear. Germline V gives CDR1 SGHRS, CDR2 YFSETQ. The CDR3 covers 15 residues. V lost 4 bases to trimming and J lost 6 bases, with 16 bases between them. The CDR3 region is CASSAAPGSAGELFF. The CDR3 bases are TGCGCCAGCAGCGCGGCCCCCGGGTCGGCCGGGGAGCTGTTTTTT.

The chain links TRBV7-8 to TRBJ2-7, with D possibly matching TRBD2 (6 bases). V was pared by 0 bases and J by 9 bases, with 21 bases between. The CDR3 contains 16 residues. Per germline, CDR1 SGHVS and CDR2 FQNEAQ. Written as DNA, the CDR3 is TGTGCCAGCAGCTTAGCTGTAGGGCAGGGAGGTGGTGCGCAGTACTTC. This gives the protein CASSLAVGQGGGAQYF. The variable domain in full, with the rest retrieved from reference TRBV7-8 and TRBJ2-7, is GAGVSQSPRYKVAKRGQDVALRCDPISGHVSLFWYQQALGQGPEFLTYFQNEAQLDKSGLPSDRFFAERPEGSVSTLKIQRTQQEDSAVYLCASSLAVGQGGGAQYFGPGTRLTVT.

The rearrangement uses TRBV5-4 and TRBJ2-7; D might be TRBD1 (6 bases). The CDR3 totals 14 residues. Trimming cost V 0 bases and J 3 bases, with 10 bases left between them. Germline loops: CDR1 SGHNT, CDR2 YYREEE (reference sequence). The CDR3 reads CASSLGQVDYEQYF. In DNA form, the CDR3 reads TGTGCCAGCAGCTTGGGACAGGTAGACTACGAGCAGTACTTC.

The chain carries TRBV19 and TRBJ1-5; the match to TRBD1 covers 7 bases. The CDR3 is made up of 16 amino acids. V lost 1 base to trimming and J lost 4 bases; unmatched junction nucleotides: 7. Germline assignment: CDR1 LNHDA and CDR2 SQIVND (reference sequence). The DNA for the CDR3 is TGTGCCAGTAGTATAGGGGCAGGGGGGTTGAATCAGCCCCAGCATTTT. Translating gives CASSIGAGGLNQPQHF.

The chain uses TRBV6-5 and TRBJ2-5; tentative D call: TRBD1 (5 bases). Trimming cost V 6 bases and J 1 base, with 15 bases left between them. Germline V gene data show CDR1 as MNHEY and CDR2 as SVGAGI. The CDR3 totals 15 residues. DNA of the CDR3: TGTGCCAGCAGGACAGCTACGCGATTCCAAGAGACCCAGTACTTC. It specifies CASRTATRFQETQYF.

The table lists this clone with a count of one. V gene TRBV18 combines with J gene TRBJ2-1; the match to TRBD2 covers 9 bases. The germline gives CDR1 KGHSH, CDR2 LQKENI. After removal of 1 base from V and 2 bases from J, the junction contained 6 bases not matched to a gene. The CDR3 runs 17 residues. The CDR3 protein is CASSPQGLALPYNEQFF. In nucleotides, the CDR3 is TGTGCCAGCTCACCACAGGGACTAGCCTTACCCTACAATGAGCAGTTCTTC.

This chain joins TRBV5-5 and TRBJ1-3, with D tentatively TRBD1 (6 bases). Per germline, CDR1 SGHKS and CDR2 YYEKEE (reference sequence). The CDR3 is made up of 14 amino acids. Trimming took 1 base from V and 3 from J, leaving 8 bases between them. The CDR3 nucleotides read TGTGCCAGCAGCTTGACAGGGCATGGAAACACCATATATTTT. Residues: CASSLTGHGNTIYF.

The V and J genes are TRBV5-1 and TRBJ2-5; the D is unclear. With 5 bases removed from V and 5 bases from J, the gap between germline ends came to 13 bases. This CDR3 spans 13 amino acids. Germline V gene data show CDR1 as SGHRS and CDR2 as YFSETQ. The DNA for the CDR3 is TGCGCCAGCAGTTTGAATGCTGGCGAGACCCAGTACTTC. This translates into CASSLNAGETQYF.

The V call is TRBV3-1 (or the pseudogene TRBV3-2), the J call TRBJ2-7; no reliable D call. Trimming shortened V by 3 bases and J by 0 bases, and 9 bases separated the two germline ends. The CDR3 totals 14 residues. CDR1 LGHDT and CDR2 YNNKEL come from the germline V gene (reference sequence). The CDR3 sequence: CASSQRPSSYEQYF. Written as DNA, the CDR3 is TGTGCCAGCAGCCAGAGGCCGAGCTCCTACGAGCAGTACTTC.

The V call is TRBV19, the J call TRBJ2-3; 7 positions match TRBD1. With 10 bases clipped from V and 6 bases from J, the junction kept 13 bases outside the gene matches. The CDR3 runs to 14 residues. The V gene's germline CDR1 is LNHDA and CDR2 SQIVND (reference sequence). The CDR3 loop is CATSEGGRWDTQYF. The CDR3 bases are TGTGCCACGTCCGAAGGGGGCCGCTGGGATACGCAGTATTTT.

This clone is a singleton in its sample. The rearrangement joins TRBV5-1 to TRBJ1-1; unclear D gene. Trimming removed 5 bases at V and 5 bases at J, with 16 bases between. This CDR3 is 14 amino acids long. Germline V CDR1 and CDR2: SGHRS, YFSETQ. The DNA for the CDR3 is TGCGCCAGCAGTCCGCGGGGATCGAGGACTGAAGCTTTCTTT. It specifies CASSPRGSRTEAFF.

The rearrangement joins TRBV18 to TRBJ2-2, with a tentative D call TRBD2 (7 bases). The ends were cut back, 6 bases at V and 0 bases at J, with 17 bases in the middle. There are 17 residues in the CDR3. CDR1 and CDR2 from the germline V gene are KGHSH and LQKENI. CDR3 region: CASSRAGGGANTGELFF. CDR3 in DNA: TGTGCCAGCTCCCGTGCCGGCGGGGGCGCGAACACCGGGGAGCTGTTTTTT.

The gene calls are TRBV6-2 or TRBV6-3 and TRBJ1-1; 8 bases fit TRBD1. Germline CDR1 MNHEY, CDR2 SVGEGT. This CDR3 spans 17 amino acids. With V trimmed by 5 bases and J by 5 bases, 16 bases remained unmatched. The chain's CDR3 is CASSTRTGPERRTEAFF. The CDR3, as DNA: TGTGCCAGCAGTACCCGGACAGGGCCGGAGCGAAGGACTGAAGCTTTCTTT.

V is TRBV15 and J is TRBJ2-3; 7 nucleotides agree with TRBD2. This CDR3 region has 13 residues. Germline-derived CDR1 and CDR2 are LNHNV and YYDKDF (reference sequence). The J segment lost 6 bases and the V segment lost 3 bases, leaving 3 bases of the junction unmatched. The CDR3 reads CATSSQGGDTQYF. For the CDR3, the DNA is TGTGCCACCAGCAGCCAGGGAGGGGATACGCAGTATTTT.

The CDR3 region has the DNA TGTGCCACCTACCCGGGACTGGGGAATTCACCCCTCCACTTT. It codes for CATYPGLGNSPLHF. The rearrangement links TRBV15 to TRBJ1-6; tentatively, D is TRBD1 (5 bases). Trimming removed 8 bases at V and 7 bases at J, with 15 bases between. The CDR3 loop spans 14 amino acids. The germline V gene has CDR1 LNHNV and CDR2 YYDKDF (reference sequence).

The CDR3 protein is CASSSPGQGFSGANVLTF. CDR3 bases: TGTGCCAGCAGCTCACCGGGACAGGGGTTTTCCGGGGCCAACGTCCTGACTTTC. The chain couples TRBV11-2 to TRBJ2-6; 10 nucleotides line up with TRBD1. Germline loops: CDR1 SGHAT, CDR2 FQNNGV. The V gene end was trimmed by 4 bases and the J gene end by 4 bases; junction bases not matched to a gene: 10. The CDR3 runs to 18 residues.

V usage is TRBV5-1 and J usage is TRBJ2-1; 10 bases line up with TRBD2. Unmatched junction bases numbered 4, after V lost 0 bases and J lost 7 bases. The CDR3 has 15 amino acids. Germline V gene data show CDR1 as SGHRS and CDR2 as YFSETQ. CDR3 in DNA: TGCGCCAGCAGCTTGGCTAGCGGGAGTAGAAATGAGCAGTTCTTC. Protein product: CASSLASGSRNEQFF.